This T cell receptor (beta chain) was recovered during a study of shared clonotypes between healthy human individuals. Turning to the study itself: Each donor's CD8 memory used one plate, CD8 naive two, each CD4 subset three. Study observations and caveats: It was the few donors that limited the genetic and exposure-history diversity represented.

As for this clone: Its antigen is still unknown.

This CDR3 region has 14 residues. In germline, CDR1 is SGHAT, CDR2 FQDESV (reference sequence). The V and J ends lost 4 bases and 0 bases respectively, with 10 bases between them. Study processing details: Filtering was not the same, since immunoSEQ gave junction-only sequences without quality scores. The repertoire was sequenced with immunoSEQ multiplex PCR; TCRdb's copy has only in-frame clones and lacks some. V, J and clone size derive from that table, while D and trimming were established from the DNA sequence. The repertoire holds roughly 410,000 clones, with roughly 96% as singletons. The receptor comes from a man aged 25 to 45 in good health. V and J are TRBV11-1 and TRBJ2-7; D is ambiguous. The sample taken for sequencing was memory CD8+ T cells sorted from blood. Regarding subset: CD45RO+ cells pooled with CCR7-negative TemRA cells. Written as DNA, the CDR3 is TGTGCCAGCAGCTCTGGTGGCTACTCCTACGAGCAGTACTTC. Translation gives CASSSGGYSYEQYF.